This T cell receptor (beta chain) was documented in a study of cytomegalovirus exposure and HLA in healthy donors. Study results and caveats: The authors later found TCR association rates varying by HLA locus, with DRB1 most and HLA-C fewest. Most TCR sequences proved rare, with some public TCRs found in many donors.

Comments on this clone: The antigen remains undetermined.

This CDR3 has 14 amino acids. Germline-derived CDR1 and CDR2 are LNHDA and SQIVND (reference sequence). The junction had 4 bases not matched to a gene; V was cut back by 5 bases and J by 3 bases. PCR employed 60 Vbeta and 13 Jbeta primers. Sequenced by immunoSEQ multiplex PCR; TCRdb stores in-frame clones only, minus some. This sample carries 130,000 or so clones, over 65% of them seen once, and the ten largest clones take less than 2%. The chain is built from TRBV19 and TRBJ1-1, with 9 positions matching TRBD1. The sequence was collected from a middle-aged man in good health and CMV-seronegative. The specimen sequenced was PBMCs. This chain's CDR3 is CASSLRTGDTEAFF. CDR3 bases: TGTGCCAGTAGTCTCCGGACAGGGGACACTGAAGCTTTCTTT.